This T cell receptor (beta chain) was sequenced for a study of shared clonotypes between healthy human individuals. Regarding the study as a whole: Genetic and exposure-history diversity was limited by the small donor number.

Donors were healthy HIV-negative adults without recent acute infections or vaccinations. Researchers sequenced unsorted PBMC DNA using ten immunoSEQ deep assay plates. Sequenced by immunoSEQ multiplex PCR; TCRdb stores in-frame clones only, minus some. This table holds some 490,000 clones, 81% found once. In regard to this clone: Its matching antigen is unknown.

V lost 3 bases to trimming and J lost 5 bases; unmatched junction nucleotides: 11. There are 17 residues in the CDR3. The germline V gene encodes CDR1 KGHSH and CDR2 LQKENI. The V call is TRBV18, the J call TRBJ2-5, with TRBD2 matching 11 bases. The sequenced sample was PBMCs. The TCR comes from a woman in her thirties or forties in good health. Some clones in this sample may be carry-over from other donors' samples. In DNA form, the CDR3 reads TGTGCCAGCTCACCCCTCCTACTAGCGGGAGAGGAGGAGACCCAGTACTTC. It codes for CASSPLLLAGEEETQYF.